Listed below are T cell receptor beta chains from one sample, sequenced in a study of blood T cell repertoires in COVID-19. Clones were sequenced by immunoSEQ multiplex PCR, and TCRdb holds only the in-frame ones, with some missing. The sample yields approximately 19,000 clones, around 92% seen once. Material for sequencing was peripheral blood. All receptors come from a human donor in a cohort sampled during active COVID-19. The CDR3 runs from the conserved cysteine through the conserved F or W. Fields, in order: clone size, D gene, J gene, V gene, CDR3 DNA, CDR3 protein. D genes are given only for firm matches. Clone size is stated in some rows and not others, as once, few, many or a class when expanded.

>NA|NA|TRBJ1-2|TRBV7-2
TGTGCCAGCAGCTTGGGGGGAGGGAGCTATGGCTACACCTTC
CASSLGGGSYGYTF
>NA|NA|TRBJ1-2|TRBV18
TGTGCCAGCTCACCGCAGACAGACTATGGCTACACCTTC
CASSPQTDYGYTF
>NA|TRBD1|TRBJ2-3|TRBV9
TGTGCCAGCAGCCCCGGAGGGACAGGGCACGATACGCAGTATTTT
CASSPGGTGHDTQYF
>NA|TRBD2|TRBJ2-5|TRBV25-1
TGTGCCAGCAGTGCTTTAGCGGGGGGGTGGGCCACCCAGTACTTC
CASSALAGGWATQYF
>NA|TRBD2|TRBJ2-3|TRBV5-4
TGTGCCAGCAGCTACCTACAAGGAAGCGGGAGCCCAGATACGCAGTATTTT
CASSYLQGSGSPDTQYF
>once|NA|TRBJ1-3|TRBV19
TGTGCCAGTAGTATTGGGCCCAGGGCGCGAGGAAACACCATATATTTT
CASSIGPRARGNTIYF
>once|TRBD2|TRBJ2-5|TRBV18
TGTGCCAGCTCACCGGTAGCGGGAGAGACCCAGTACTTC
CASSPVAGETQYF
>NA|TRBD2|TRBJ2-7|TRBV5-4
TGTGCCAGCAGCTTCATAGCGGGAGCGAACTACGAGCAGTACTTC
CASSFIAGANYEQYF
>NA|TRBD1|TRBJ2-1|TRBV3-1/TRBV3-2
TGTGCCAGCAGCCTGATACCATCCGGGACAGGGGTTGTTGAGCAGTTCTTC
CASSLIPSGTGVVEQFF
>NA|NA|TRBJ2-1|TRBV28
TGTGCCAGTACCCCCGCTAGCGAGGACAATGAGCAGTTCTTC
CASTPASEDNEQFF
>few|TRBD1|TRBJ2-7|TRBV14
TGTGCCAGCAGCGTCCGGGACAGACCCTCCTACGAGCAGTACTTC
CASSVRDRPSYEQYF
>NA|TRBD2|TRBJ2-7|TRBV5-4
TGTGCCAGCAGCTTTCCGACTAGCGGGACCTACGAGCAGTACTTC
CASSFPTSGTYEQYF
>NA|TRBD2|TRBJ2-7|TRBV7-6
TGTGCCAGCAGCTCAGGGACTAGCAACGAGCAGTACTTC
CASSSGTSNEQYF
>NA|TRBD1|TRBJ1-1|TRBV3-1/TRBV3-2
TGTGCCAGCAGCCCTTGGACAGGAACGAACACTGAAGCTTTCTTT
CASSPWTGTNTEAFF
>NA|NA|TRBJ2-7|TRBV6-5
TGTGCCAGCACCTCCGGGTCCGAGCAGTACTTC
CASTSGSEQYF
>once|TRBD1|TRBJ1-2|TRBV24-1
TGTGCCACCAGTCTCCTCAGGGGGCGCAACTATGGCTACACCTTC
CATSLLRGRNYGYTF
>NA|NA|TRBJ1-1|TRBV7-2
TGTGCCAGCAGCTACATGGATGGTCCAGGAGCTTTCTTT
CASSYMDGPGAFF
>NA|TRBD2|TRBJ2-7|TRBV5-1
TGCGCCAGCCGCGGGACTAGCGGTGTCTCCTACGAGCAGTACTTC
CASRGTSGVSYEQYF
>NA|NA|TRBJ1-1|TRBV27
TGTGCCAGCAGCCTCCTACAGGGCCATACATCGGAAGCTTTCTTT
CASSLLQGHTSEAFF
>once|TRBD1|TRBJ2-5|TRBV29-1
TGCAGCGTTGATGCCGGGACAGGGAGGGAGACCCAGTACTTC
CSVDAGTGRETQYF
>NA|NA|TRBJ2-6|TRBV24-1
TGTGCCACCAGTGACCCGATACAGGGTTCTGGGGCCAACGTCCTGACTTTC
CATSDPIQGSGANVLTF
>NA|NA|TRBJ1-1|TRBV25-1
TGTGCCAGCAGTGAAGGATCGGGGTCCCCGAACACTGAAGCTTTCTTT
CASSEGSGSPNTEAFF
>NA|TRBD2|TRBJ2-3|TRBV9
TGTGCCAGTTCCACCCGACTAGCGGGATTCACAGATACGCAGTATTTT
CASSTRLAGFTDTQYF
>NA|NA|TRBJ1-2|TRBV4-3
TGCGCCAGCAGCCAGTTGCAGGGGAACTATGGCTACACCTTC
CASSQLQGNYGYTF
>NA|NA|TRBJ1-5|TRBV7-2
TGTGCCAGCAGCCCTAGGGCGGGTTGGGGCAATCAGCCCCAGCATTTT
CASSPRAGWGNQPQHF
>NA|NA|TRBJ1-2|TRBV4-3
TGCGCCAGCAGCCAAGGCACCGGTGGCTACACCTTC
CASSQGTGGYTF
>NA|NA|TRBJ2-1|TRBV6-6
TGTGCCACCCAGACAGGATACAATGAGCAGTTCTTC
CATQTGYNEQFF
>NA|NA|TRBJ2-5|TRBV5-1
TGCGCCAGCCGTGGGGTAGGAGGGCCAGAGACCCAGTACTTC
CASRGVGGPETQYF
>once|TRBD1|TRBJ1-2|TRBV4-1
TGCGCCAGCAGCCAAGACTACCGGGACAGCTATGGCTACACCTTC
CASSQDYRDSYGYTF
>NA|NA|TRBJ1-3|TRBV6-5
TGTGCCAGCAGTTCCTACAGGTCTGGAAACACCATATATTTT
CASSSYRSGNTIYF
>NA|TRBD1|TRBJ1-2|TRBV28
TGTGCCAGCAGCCTTATGGACAGGGCTGGTTATGGCTACACCTTC
CASSLMDRAGYGYTF
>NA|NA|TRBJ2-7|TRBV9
TGTGCCAGCAGCGAAGACGGGGTCTACGAGCAGTACTTC
CASSEDGVYEQYF
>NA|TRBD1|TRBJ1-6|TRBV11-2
TGTGCCAGCAGCACCGGGACAGGGGTTTGGTCCCTCCACTTT
CASSTGTGVWSLHF
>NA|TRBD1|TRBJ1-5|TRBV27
TGTGCCGGACAGGGGGCGCGGAGCAATCAGCCCCAGCATTTT
CAGQGARSNQPQHF
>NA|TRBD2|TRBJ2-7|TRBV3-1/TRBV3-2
TGTGCCAGCGCGGCGGGAGAAGTCTACGAGCAGTACTTC
CASAAGEVYEQYF
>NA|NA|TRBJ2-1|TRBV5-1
TGCGCCAGCACCCCCGGGTGGTTGGCAGGGACTTCCAGCTCCTACAATGAGCAGTTCTTC
CASTPGWLAGTSSSYNEQFF
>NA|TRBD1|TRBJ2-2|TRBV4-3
TGCGCCAGCAGCCAAGAGACGGGGACAGTTAACACCGGGGAGCTGTTTTTT
CASSQETGTVNTGELFF
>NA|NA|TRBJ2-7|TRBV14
TGTGCCAGCAGCCAAGATGAGGTTCGGGAGCAGTACTTC
CASSQDEVREQYF
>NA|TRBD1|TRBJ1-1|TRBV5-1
TGCGCCAGCAGCCAATTGGGACAGGGGGCCCCTGAAGCTTTCTTT
CASSQLGQGAPEAFF
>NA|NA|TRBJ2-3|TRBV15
TGTGCCACCAGCAGAGATCGGGGCACAGATACGCAGTATTTT
CATSRDRGTDTQYF
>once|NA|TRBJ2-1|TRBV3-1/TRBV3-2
TGTGCCAGCAGCCAAACGGGACAACCTTACAATGAGCAGTTCTTC
CASSQTGQPYNEQFF